This paragraph covers one TCR beta chain sequence. Its target is unknown. The PCR employed 60 Vbeta primers together with 13 Jbeta primers. Repertoires were generated with immunoSEQ multiplex PCR, while TCRdb's copy carries only in-frame clones and drops some. Among 85,000 to 100,000 clones listed, approximately 82% were seen once. The data were taken from a study of cytomegalovirus exposure and HLA in healthy donors. Whole-study findings and limits: Based on reports, TCR beta sequences accurately predicted HLA-A and HLA-B alleles for most subjects. Versus the approximately 700-donor mean, an Asian-associated ancestry cluster reportedly showed fewer N-insertions in a later analysis.

The germline gives CDR1 SGHRS, CDR2 YFSETQ. The length of the CDR3 is 13 residues. With V trimmed by 4 bases and J by 9 bases, 5 bases remained unmatched. Likely unrecorded immune exposures existed in these nominally healthy donors. The J gene is TRBJ2-1, the V gene TRBV5-1; 9 positions match TRBD2. The source of this sequence is a female donor in good health and CMV-seropositive. The material sequenced was PBMCs. The CDR3: CASSPGTSSEQFF. In nucleotides, the CDR3 is TGCGCCAGCAGCCCCGGGACTAGCAGTGAGCAGTTCTTC.